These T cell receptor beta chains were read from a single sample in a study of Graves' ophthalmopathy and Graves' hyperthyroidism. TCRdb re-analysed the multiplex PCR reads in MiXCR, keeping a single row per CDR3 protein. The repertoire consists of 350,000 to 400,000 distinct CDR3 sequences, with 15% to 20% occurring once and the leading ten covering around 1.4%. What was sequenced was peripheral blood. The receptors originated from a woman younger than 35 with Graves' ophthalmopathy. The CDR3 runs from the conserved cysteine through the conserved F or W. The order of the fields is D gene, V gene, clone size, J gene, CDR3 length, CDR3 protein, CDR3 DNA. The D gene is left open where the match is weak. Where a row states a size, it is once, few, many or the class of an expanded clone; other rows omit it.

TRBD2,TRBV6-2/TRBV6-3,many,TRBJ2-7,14,CASTAREGVNEQYF,TGTGCCAGCACCGCCCGGGAGGGGGTGAACGAGCAGTACTTC
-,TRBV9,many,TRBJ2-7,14,CASSVNTDPYEQYF,TGTGCCAGCAGCGTAAATACGGACCCCTACGAGCAGTACTTC
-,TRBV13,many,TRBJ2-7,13,CASRRGAADEQYF,TGTGCCAGCCGGAGAGGGGCCGCTGACGAGCAGTACTTC
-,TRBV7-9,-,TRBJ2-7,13,CASSQYRDNEQYF,TGTGCCAGCAGCCAATACAGGGATAACGAGCAGTACTTC
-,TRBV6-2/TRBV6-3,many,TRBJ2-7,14,CASSYRGGIYEQYF,TGTGCCAGCAGTTACCGGGGCGGGATCTACGAGCAGTACTTC
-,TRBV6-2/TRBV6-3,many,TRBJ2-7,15,CASSRPKDLPYEQYF,TGTGCCAGCAGCCGTCCGAAGGACCTTCCCTACGAGCAGTACTTC
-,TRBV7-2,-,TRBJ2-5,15,CASSVGLTDQETQYF,TGTGCCAGCAGCGTGGGACTGACTGATCAAGAGACCCAGTACTTC
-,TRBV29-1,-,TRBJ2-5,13,CSVEVGRGETQYF,TGCAGCGTTGAGGTTGGGAGGGGGGAGACCCAGTACTTC
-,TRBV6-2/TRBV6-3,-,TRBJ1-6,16,CASSWDGPFQTSPLHF,TGTGCCAGCAGTTGGGACGGGCCTTTTCAAACTTCACCCCTCCACTTT
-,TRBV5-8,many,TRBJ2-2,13,CASSFENTGELFF,TGTGCCAGCAGCTTTGAGAACACCGGGGAGCTGTTTTTT
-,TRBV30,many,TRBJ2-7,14,CASGGVRGGYEQYF,TGTGCCTCTGGAGGGGTCAGGGGGGGCTACGAGCAGTACTTC
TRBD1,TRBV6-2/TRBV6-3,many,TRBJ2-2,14,CASSFLQGNGELFF,TGTGCCAGCAGTTTCCTACAGGGGAACGGGGAGCTGTTTTTT
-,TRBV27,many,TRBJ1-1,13,CASSLTFNTEAFF,TGTGCCAGCAGCCTAACCTTTAACACTGAAGCTTTCTTT
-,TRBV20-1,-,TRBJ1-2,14,CSATPLVGGYGYTF,TGCAGTGCTACCCCACTGGTAGGCGGCTATGGCTACACCTTC
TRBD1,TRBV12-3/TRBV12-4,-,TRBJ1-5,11,CASSGQGVQHF,TGTGCCAGCAGTGGACAGGGCGTCCAGCATTTT
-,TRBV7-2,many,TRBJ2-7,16,CASSSPWPGPTYEQYF,TGTGCCAGCAGCTCGCCATGGCCTGGCCCTACCTACGAGCAGTACTTC
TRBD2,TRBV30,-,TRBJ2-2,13,CASSGSEAGELFF,TGTGCCAGTAGCGGGAGCGAGGCCGGGGAGCTGTTTTTT
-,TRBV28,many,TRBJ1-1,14,CASRIQGANTEAFF,TGTGCCAGCAGGATTCAGGGAGCCAACACTGAAGCTTTCTTT
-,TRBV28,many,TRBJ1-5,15,CASSPPGGGGRPQHF,TGTGCCAGCAGTCCCCCAGGAGGGGGGGGAAGGCCCCAGCATTTT
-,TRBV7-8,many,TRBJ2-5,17,CASFSKRLGSKKETQYF,TGTGCCAGCTTTTCGAAGAGGTTGGGTAGTAAAAAAGAGACCCAGTACTTC
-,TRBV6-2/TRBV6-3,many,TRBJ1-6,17,CASSYSSRGSYYSPLHF,TGTGCCAGCAGTTACTCTTCGCGGGGGTCGTACTATTCACCCCTCCACTTT
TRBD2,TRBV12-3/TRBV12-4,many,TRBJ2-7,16,CASSTGLAGGPSEQYF,TGTGCCAGCAGTACCGGGTTAGCGGGAGGGCCCTCCGAGCAGTACTTC
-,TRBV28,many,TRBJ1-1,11,CASRDTGEAFF,TGTGCCAGCAGAGACACAGGGGAAGCTTTCTTT
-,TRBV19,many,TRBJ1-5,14,CASSIVRSNQPQHF,TGTGCCAGTAGTATAGTCCGGTCCAATCAGCCCCAGCATTTT
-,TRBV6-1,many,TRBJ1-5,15,CASSELGAGNQPQHF,TGTGCCAGCAGTGAACTGGGGGCGGGAAATCAGCCCCAGCATTTT
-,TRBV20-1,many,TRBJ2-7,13,CSARARSTYEQYF,TGCAGTGCTAGGGCTAGGAGTACCTACGAGCAGTACTTC
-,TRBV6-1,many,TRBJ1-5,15,CASSEAQTPNQPQHF,TGTGCCAGCAGTGAAGCGCAGACACCTAATCAGCCCCAGCATTTT
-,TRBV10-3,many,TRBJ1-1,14,CAISLEVGDTEAFF,TGTGCCATCAGTCTTGAGGTGGGGGACACTGAAGCTTTCTTT
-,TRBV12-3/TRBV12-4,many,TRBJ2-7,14,CASSSDRWSYEQYF,TGTGCCAGCAGTTCGGACAGATGGTCCTACGAGCAGTACTTC
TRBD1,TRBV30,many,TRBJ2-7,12,CAWMRQGYEQYF,TGTGCCTGGATGAGACAGGGCTACGAGCAGTACTTC
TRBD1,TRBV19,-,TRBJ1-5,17,CASSIWRRQGGNQPQHF,TGTGCCAGTAGTATATGGAGGAGACAGGGCGGTAATCAGCCCCAGCATTTT
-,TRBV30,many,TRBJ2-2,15,CAWSVREGAAGELFF,TGTGCCTGGAGTGTACGCGAAGGGGCGGCCGGGGAGCTGTTTTTT
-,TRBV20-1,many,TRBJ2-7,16,CSASPLTTGTPYEQYF,TGCAGTGCTAGCCCTCTAACGACAGGAACCCCCTACGAGCAGTACTTC
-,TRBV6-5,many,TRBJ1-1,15,CASSSRAGGDTEAFF,TGTGCCAGCAGTTCCCGGGCAGGAGGGGACACTGAAGCTTTCTTT
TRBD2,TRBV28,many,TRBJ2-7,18,CASSFPSVLAGSPYEQYF,TGTGCCAGCAGTTTTCCCTCCGTTCTAGCGGGGTCACCTTACGAGCAGTACTTC
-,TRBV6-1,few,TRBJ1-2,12,CASSEPGYGYTF,TGTGCCAGCAGTGAACCAGGGTACGGCTACACCTTC
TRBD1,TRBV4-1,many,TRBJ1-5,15,CASSHQDRADQPQHF,TGCGCCAGCAGCCACCAGGACAGGGCAGATCAGCCCCAGCATTTT
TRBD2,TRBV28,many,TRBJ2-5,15,CASSSGTSGSETQYF,TGTGCCAGCAGTTCCGGGACTAGCGGGAGTGAGACCCAGTACTTC
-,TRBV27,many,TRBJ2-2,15,CASTKGAGLVGELFF,TGTGCCAGCACCAAAGGGGCAGGGTTGGTCGGGGAGCTGTTTTTT
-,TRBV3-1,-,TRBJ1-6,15,CASSLWSSYNSPLHF,TGTGCCAGCAGCCTTTGGAGCTCCTATAATTCACCCCTCCACTTT
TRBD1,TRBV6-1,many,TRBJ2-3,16,CASSQGTVSSTDTQYF,TGTGCCAGCAGTCAAGGGACAGTCTCTAGCACAGATACGCAGTATTTT
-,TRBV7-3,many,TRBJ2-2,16,CASSTEAGKSTGELFF,TGTGCCAGCAGCACAGAAGCGGGCAAGAGCACCGGGGAGCTGTTTTTT
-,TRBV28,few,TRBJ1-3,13,CASNEVTGNTIYF,TGTGCCAGCAACGAGGTAACTGGAAACACCATATATTTT
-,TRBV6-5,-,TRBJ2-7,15,CASSYYEVGGGEQYF,TGTGCCAGCAGTTATTATGAGGTAGGGGGTGGCGAGCAGTACTTC
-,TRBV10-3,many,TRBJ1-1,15,CAINAGEGRDTEAFF,TGTGCCATCAATGCAGGAGAGGGTCGGGACACTGAAGCTTTCTTT
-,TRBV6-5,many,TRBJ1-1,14,CASSYSKPNTEAFF,TGTGCCAGCAGTTACTCGAAACCGAACACTGAAGCTTTCTTT
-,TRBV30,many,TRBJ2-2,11,CAWSVAGELFF,TGTGCCTGGAGTGTCGCCGGGGAGCTGTTTTTT
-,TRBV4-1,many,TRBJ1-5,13,CASSQTINQPQHF,TGCGCCAGCAGCCAAACCATTAATCAGCCCCAGCATTTT
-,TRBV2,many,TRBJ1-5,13,CASREEINQPQHF,TGTGCCAGCAGGGAAGAGATCAATCAGCCCCAGCATTTT
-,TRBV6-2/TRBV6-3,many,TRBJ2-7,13,CATIPSRTYEQYF,TGTGCCACCATCCCGAGTCGCACCTACGAGCAGTACTTC
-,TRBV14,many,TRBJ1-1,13,CASSQGYNTEAFF,TGTGCCAGCAGCCAAGGTTACAACACTGAAGCTTTCTTT
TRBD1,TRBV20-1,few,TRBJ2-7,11,CSAIQGYEQYF,TGCAGTGCTATACAGGGGTACGAGCAGTACTTC
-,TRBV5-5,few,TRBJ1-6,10,CASGGPPLHF,TGTGCCAGCGGCGGACCACCCCTCCACTTT